Each of the 16 T cell receptor beta chains below was sequenced from the same sample in a study of control samples from healthy donors and cancer patients (TCRdb year 2020). To prepare the library, the immunoSEQ multiplex PCR assay was applied. TCRdb re-hosts the immuneACCESS table, in-frame sequences only. Its copies lack some clones; in the studies checked, an unresolved V gene accounts for under half of them, and the cause for the rest is not known. The sample table lists fewer than 150,000 clones, 91% of them with a count of one. 7.8% of the sample comes from the top ten. The sequenced sample consisted of blood. The receptor source for this set is a young woman in good health.

This sequence joins TRBV15 and TRBJ1-2; D unclear. V lost 0 bases and J lost 1, with 15 bases in between. This CDR3 has 17 amino acids. CDR1 is LNHNV and CDR2 is YYDKDF in the germline V gene (reference sequence). CDR3 sequence reads: CATSREVVGPINYGYTF. CDR3 nucleotides: TGTGCCACCAGCAGAGAAGTTGTGGGTCCCATTAACTATGGCTACACCTTC.

This clone has just a few counts. The rearrangement links TRBV29-1 to TRBJ2-3, with a weak D call TRBD2 (5 bases). With 2 bases removed from V and 2 bases from J, the gap between germline ends came to 5 bases. Germline loops: CDR1 SQVTM, CDR2 ANQGSEA. The CDR3 is 12 residues long. The CDR3 DNA reads TGCAGCGTTGAACGGGACACAGATACGCAGTATTTT. This encodes CSVERDTDTQYF.

The V call is TRBV13, the J call TRBJ2-2, with TRBD1 identical over 8 bases. Trimming removed 5 bases from V and 4 bases from J; junction bases left unmatched: 9. This CDR3 region has 16 residues. Looked up from germline, CDR1 is PRHDT and CDR2 is FYEKMQ (reference sequence). The CDR3 region is CASSLGRTGPTGELFF. For the CDR3, the DNA is TGTGCCAGCAGCCTGGGTAGGACAGGGCCCACCGGGGAGCTGTTTTTT.

The chain joins TRBV18 to TRBJ1-6, with 8 bases aligning to TRBD1. V was clipped by 1 base and J by 7 bases; unmatched bases: 6. This CDR3 spans 16 amino acids. Germline-derived CDR1 and CDR2 are KGHSH and LQKENI. CDR3 sequence reads: CASSPLQGDGNSPLHF. CDR3 coding DNA: TGTGCCAGCTCACCACTACAGGGGGATGGCAATTCACCCCTCCACTTT.

The V gene is TRBV24-1, the J gene TRBJ2-3; 7 bases line up with TRBD1. Per the germline V gene, CDR1 is KGHDR and CDR2 is SFDVKD. The CDR3 sequence is 15 residues long. V shed 5 bases, J shed 1 base, and the junction held 5 bases outside the gene matches. The CDR3 reads CATSGWTGGTDTQYF. The CDR3 nucleotides are TGTGCCACCAGTGGGTGGACAGGAGGCACAGATACGCAGTATTTT.

The chain uses TRBV2 and TRBJ2-3, with 12 bases lining up with TRBD2. V dropped 8 bases and J dropped 3; count of bases not matched to a gene: 9. CDR1 and CDR2 from the germline V gene are SNHLY and FYNNEI. This CDR3 is 16 amino acids long. The CDR3 DNA sequence: TGTGCCAGCCGAAGGACTAGCGGGGTAATGACAGATACGCAGTATTTT. Its protein is CASRRTSGVMTDTQYF. Supplemented by reference TRBV2 and TRBJ2-3, the full variable domain reads EPEVTQTPSHQVTQMGQEVILRCVPISNHLYFYWYRQILGQKVEFLVSFYNNEISEKSEIFDDQFSVERPDGSNFTLKIRSTKLEDSAMYFCASRRTSGVMTDTQYFGPGTRLTVL.

The V gene is TRBV7-9, the J gene TRBJ1-2, with D hard to call. Germline CDR1 and CDR2: SEHNR and FQNEAQ (reference sequence). V shed 3 bases and J shed 5 bases, with 10 bases lying between them. There are 13 residues in the CDR3. CDR3: CASSFPPGYGYTF. The CDR3 region has the DNA TGTGCCAGCAGCTTCCCCCCGGGGTATGGCTACACCTTC.

The chain is built from TRBV10-3 and TRBJ2-5, with 8 positions matching TRBD1. With V trimmed by 10 bases and J by 4 bases, 11 bases remained unmatched. The germline CDR1 and CDR2 sequences are ENHRY and SYGVKD. The CDR3 has 14 amino acids. DNA for the CDR3: TGTGCCACCCCGGACAGGGATGATTCAGAGACCCAGTACTTC. It translates to CATPDRDDSETQYF.

This clone was counted only a few times. The rearrangement uses TRBV7-3 and TRBJ1-1; 9 bases agree with TRBD1. From germline, CDR1 is SGHTA and CDR2 FQGTGA. The CDR3 is 13 amino acids. J was trimmed by 5 bases and V by 6 bases; bases with no gene match: 4. The CDR3 DNA reads as TGTGCCAGCAGTTCCGGGACAGGGACTGAAGCTTTCTTT. Translating it yields CASSSGTGTEAFF.

This clone appeared once. This chain connects TRBV29-1 to TRBJ2-7; a possible D gene is TRBD1 (5 bases). Germline V gene lookup returns CDR1 SQVTM and CDR2 ANQGSEA. Trimming shortened V by 5 bases and J by 2 bases, and 10 bases separated the two germline ends. The CDR3 is 12 amino acids. The CDR3 bases are TGCAGCGTTAAACAGGACGCCTACGAGCAGTACTTC. Its protein is CSVKQDAYEQYF.

This chain joins TRBV11-3 and TRBJ2-6; 8 bases map to TRBD1. The CDR3 extends over 17 amino acids. Losses at the gene ends were 5 bases for V and 0 bases for J; bases not matched to a gene: 6. Germline-derived CDR1 and CDR2 are SGHNT and YENEEA. CDR3 protein: CASSPGQGSSGANVLTF. Here the CDR3 DNA reads TGTGCCAGCAGCCCCGGACAGGGAAGCTCTGGGGCCAACGTCCTGACTTTC.

This sequence joins TRBV10-3 and TRBJ1-1, with D unclear. Germline CDR1 ENHRY, CDR2 SYGVKD. The CDR3 runs to 11 residues. The V end lost 3 bases, the J end lost 2 bases, and 1 base lay between the germline ends. For the CDR3, the DNA is TGTGCCATCAGTGAAAACACTGAAGCTTTCTTT. Its protein is CAISENTEAFF.

The sample holds a few counts of this clone. CDR3 amino acids: CASSSPRQAAGEQYF. The CDR3 DNA reads as TGTGCCAGCAGCTCGCCGCGACAGGCGGCCGGGGAGCAGTACTTC. The chain uses TRBV7-9 and TRBJ2-7; a weak D match, TRBD1 (6 bases). Trimming shortened V by 4 bases and J by 7 bases, and 20 bases separated the two germline ends. The germline gives CDR1 SEHNR, CDR2 FQNEAQ (reference sequence). The CDR3 is made up of 15 amino acids.

V and J are TRBV5-1 and TRBJ1-4; 7 nucleotides match TRBD1. Germline-derived CDR1 and CDR2 are SGHRS and YFSETQ. V lost 2 bases, J lost 7 bases, and 5 bases stayed unmatched. This CDR3 has 14 amino acids. CDR3 protein: CASSFQGEGEKLFF. CDR3 nucleotides: TGCGCCAGCAGCTTCCAGGGGGAGGGTGAAAAACTGTTTTTT.

The chain links TRBV19 to TRBJ2-1, with D tentatively TRBD2 (5 bases). V lost 3 bases, J lost 8 bases, and 14 bases lay in between. Germline values: CDR1 LNHDA, CDR2 SQIVND (reference sequence). The CDR3 has 14 residues. The CDR3 nucleotides are TGTGCCAGTAGTATGAGATCGGGGTCCGATGAGCAGTTCTTC. It translates to CASSMRSGSDEQFF.

The chain recombines TRBV6-8 with TRBJ2-4; TRBD2 agrees at 9 bases. Germline CDR1 reads MNHGY; CDR2 reads SAAAGT. The CDR3 consists of 18 residues. After removal of 5 bases from V and 7 bases from J, the junction contained 18 bases not matched to a gene. The CDR3 loop is CASSRPGLAGEMGNIQYF. CDR3 nucleotide sequence: TGTGCCAGCAGTAGACCGGGACTAGCAGGCGAAATGGGGAACATTCAGTACTTC.